A single sample is the source of the 8 T cell receptor beta chains below, sequenced in a study of vaccination effects on CD4 cells after COVID-19. Their specific antigens are unknown. Ahead of sequencing, the ViraFEST assay grew antigen-specific CD4+ T cells using viral peptide pools. Researchers isolated CD4+ T cells once approximately eleven days of culture had elapsed. All study participants received two doses of BNT162b2 or mRNA-1273 vaccine. Profiled with immunoSEQ multiplex PCR; TCRdb holds only in-frame clones, not every one. The repertoire consists of almost 70,000 clones, with 74% occurring once and the leading ten covering roughly 1.4%. The specimen comprised CD4+ T cells from PBMCs cultured with HCoV-229E spike peptides, sampled after COVID-19 vaccination. These receptors all come from a human donor who received a COVID-19 vaccine.

This rearrangement joins TRBV24-1 to TRBJ2-3, with 14 bases fitting TRBD2. The CDR3 spans 16 residues. Losses at the gene ends were 3 bases for V and 11 bases for J; bases not matched to a gene: 9. CDR1 KGHDR and CDR2 SFDVKD come from the germline V gene. CDR3 sequence: CATSDRTSGGNTRQYF. The CDR3 DNA reads as TGTGCCACCAGTGATCGGACTAGCGGGGGGAACACTAGGCAGTATTTT.

The V gene is TRBV7-7, the J gene TRBJ2-5; D remains ambiguous. CDR1 is SSHAT, CDR2 FNYEAQ, per germline (reference sequence). The CDR3 is 12 amino acids. The V end was cut by 8 bases, the J end by 4 bases, with 11 bases between. The CDR3 DNA sequence: TGTGCCAGCGCCGCGACCGGAGAGACCCAGTACTTC. Translating it yields CASAATGETQYF.

The chain joins TRBV24-1 to TRBJ2-5; tentative D call: TRBD1 (5 bases). This CDR3 has 14 residues. Between the trimmed V and J ends, which lost 2 bases and 4 bases, there was a span of 10 bases. The germline gives CDR1 KGHDR, CDR2 SFDVKD. The CDR3: CATSDSAGRETQYF. CDR3 nucleotides: TGTGCCACCAGTGATTCGGCAGGGCGAGAGACCCAGTACTTC.

This sequence joins TRBV27 and TRBJ2-2; TRBD2 aligns across 13 bases. Per germline, CDR1 MNHEY and CDR2 SMNVEV (reference sequence). Trimming took 5 bases from V and 2 from J; bases not matched to a gene: 5. The CDR3 consists of 17 residues. This CDR3 is CASSRTSGRTNTGELFF. The CDR3 DNA sequence: TGTGCCAGCAGTCGGACTAGCGGGAGAACTAACACCGGGGAGCTGTTTTTT.

The gene calls are TRBV7-2 and TRBJ1-6; maybe TRBD1 (6 bases). Germline CDR1 and CDR2: SGHTA and FQGNSA. Between the trimmed V and J ends, which lost 2 bases and 9 bases, there was a span of 11 bases. CDR3 length: 14 residues. The chain's CDR3 is CASSLTGQSSPLHF. The CDR3 DNA is TGTGCCAGCAGCTTAACAGGGCAGTCTTCACCCCTCCACTTT.

V usage is TRBV7-3 and J usage is TRBJ2-3; 11 nucleotides agree with TRBD2. Germline-derived CDR1 and CDR2 are SGHTA and FQGTGA. This CDR3 has 14 amino acids. The V and J ends lost 6 bases and 6 bases, in that order; junction bases with no gene match: 5. CDR3: CASSSSGGFDTQYF. CDR3 in DNA: TGTGCCAGCAGTTCTAGCGGGGGGTTCGATACGCAGTATTTT.

V usage is TRBV9 and J usage is TRBJ1-2; unclear D gene. The length of the CDR3 is 16 residues. Per germline, CDR1 SGDLS and CDR2 YYNGEE. V shed 3 bases and J shed 0 bases, with 15 bases lying between them. The CDR3 protein is CASSGPSGVPNYGYTF. The CDR3 DNA is TGTGCCAGCAGCGGACCCTCCGGGGTTCCTAACTATGGCTACACCTTC.

This chain's CDR3 is CASSREGPMGYNEQFF. CDR3 sequence (DNA): TGTGCCAGCAGCCGCGAGGGCCCTATGGGGTACAATGAGCAGTTCTTC. V gene TRBV13 combines with J gene TRBJ2-1; possibly TRBD2 for D (5 bases). Between the trimmed V and J ends, which lost 5 bases and 4 bases, there was a span of 18 bases. The CDR3 loop spans 16 amino acids. Germline V CDR1 and CDR2: PRHDT, FYEKMQ (reference sequence).